This T cell receptor (beta chain) was captured by sequencing in a study of siplizumab effects on memory and regulatory T cells. General study points: Confirmation was lacking for the suppressive function of proliferating Tregs derived from siplizumab cultures. Roughly 75-95% of dividing CD4+ or CD8+ clones were without an attributable naive or memory phenotype.

A remark on this clone: Its specificity is unknown.

V was shortened by 2 bases and J by 3 bases, with 10 bases between the two germline ends. The CDR3 totals 14 residues. In germline, CDR1 is SGHTA, CDR2 FQGNSA. Assays covered some 94,000 TCR templates per sample. Sequenced by immunoSEQ multiplex PCR; TCRdb stores in-frame clones only, minus some. The data contain under 130,000 clones, around 93% of them seen just once; the ten biggest clones take up less than 0.35%. Material: CD4+ T cells sorted from blood. This sequence originates from a human donor in good health. The chain recombines TRBV7-2 with TRBJ1-1; D not resolved. The CDR3 nucleotides read TGTGCCAGCAGCTTATGGCAGTGGGACACTGAAGCTTTCTTT. Translated, it gives CASSLWQWDTEAFF.